This section outlines one TCR beta chain sequence together with its context. The sample belongs to a study of shared clonotypes between healthy human individuals. The test was conducted at deep level. TCRdb's table, derived via immunoSEQ multiplex PCR, lists solely in-frame clones and lacks some. The table includes about 990,000 clones, approximately 80% detected once. This CDR3 is built from 15 residues. V shed 3 bases, J shed 7 bases, and the junction held 6 bases outside the gene matches. Germline lookup yields CDR1 MNHEY and CDR2 SMNVEV (reference sequence). The source of this sequence is a man younger than 35 in good health. Some clones in this sample may be carry-over from other donors' samples. The sample taken for sequencing was memory CD4+ T cells from PBMCs. Specified subset: CD45RA-negative fraction. J is TRBJ2-2 and V is TRBV27; 9 bases line up with TRBD2. CDR3 sequence: CASSFSSGRGGELFF. CDR3 sequence (DNA): TGTGCCAGCAGTTTCAGTAGCGGGAGAGGCGGGGAGCTGTTTTTT.